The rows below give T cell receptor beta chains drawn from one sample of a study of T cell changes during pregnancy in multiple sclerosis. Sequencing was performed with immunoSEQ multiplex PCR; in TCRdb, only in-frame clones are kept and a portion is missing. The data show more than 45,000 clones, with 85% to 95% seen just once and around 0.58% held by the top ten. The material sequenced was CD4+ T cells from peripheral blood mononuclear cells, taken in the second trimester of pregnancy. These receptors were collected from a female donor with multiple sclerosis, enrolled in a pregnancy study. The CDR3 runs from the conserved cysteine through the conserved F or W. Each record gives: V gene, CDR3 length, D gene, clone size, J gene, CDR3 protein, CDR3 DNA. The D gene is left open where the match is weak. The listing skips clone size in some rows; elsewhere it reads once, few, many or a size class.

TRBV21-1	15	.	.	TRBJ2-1	CASSKGDRYRYEQFF	TGTGCCAGCAGCAAAGGGGACAGGTATAGGTATGAGCAGTTCTTC
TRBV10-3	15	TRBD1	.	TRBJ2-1	CAINNPGQGHNEQFF	TGTGCCATCAATAATCCGGGACAGGGCCACAATGAGCAGTTCTTC
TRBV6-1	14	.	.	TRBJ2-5	CASSERLDLETQYF	TGTGCCAGCAGTGAGAGACTGGACTTAGAGACCCAGTACTTC
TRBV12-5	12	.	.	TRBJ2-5	CASGLGAETQYF	TGTGCTAGTGGTTTGGGGGCAGAGACCCAGTACTTC
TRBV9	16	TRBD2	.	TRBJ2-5	CASSLTSGGSKETQYF	TGTGCCAGCAGCCTAACTAGCGGGGGGTCTAAAGAGACCCAGTACTTC
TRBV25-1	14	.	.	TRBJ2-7	CASIRGYPPYEQYF	TGTGCCAGCATAAGGGGGTACCCTCCCTACGAGCAGTACTTC
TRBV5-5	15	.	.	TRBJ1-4	CASSYQGSSNEKLFF	TGTGCCAGCAGCTACCAGGGCTCGTCTAATGAAAAACTGTTTTTT
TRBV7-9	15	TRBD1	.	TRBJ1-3	CASSSTGDSGNTIYF	TGTGCCAGCAGCTCCACAGGGGACTCTGGAAACACCATATATTTT
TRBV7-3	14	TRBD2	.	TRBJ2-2	CASSRLAGIGELFF	TGTGCCAGCAGCCGACTAGCGGGGATCGGGGAGCTGTTTTTT
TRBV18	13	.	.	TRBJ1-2	CASSPTNSGGYTF	TGTGCCAGCTCACCGACAAACTCAGGAGGCTACACCTTC
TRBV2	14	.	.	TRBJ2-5	CASSGGGNQETQYF	TGTGCCAGCAGTGGGGGGGGCAACCAAGAGACCCAGTACTTC
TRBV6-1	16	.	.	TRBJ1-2	CASSAIGQRINYGYTF	TGTGCCAGCAGTGCAATTGGACAGAGGATTAACTATGGCTACACCTTC
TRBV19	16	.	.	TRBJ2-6	CASSVKGLGGANVLTF	TGTGCCAGTAGTGTAAAGGGGTTGGGAGGGGCCAACGTCCTGACTTTC
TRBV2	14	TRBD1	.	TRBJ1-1	CASSRQGAVTEAFF	TGTGCCAGCAGTAGACAGGGGGCAGTAACTGAAGCTTTCTTT
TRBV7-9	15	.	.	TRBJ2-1	CASSFFQATYNEQFF	TGTGCCAGCAGCTTCTTCCAGGCCACCTACAATGAGCAGTTCTTC
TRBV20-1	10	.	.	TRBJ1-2	CSASRVGYTF	TGCAGTGCTAGCAGGGTCGGCTACACCTTC
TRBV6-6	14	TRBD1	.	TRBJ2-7	CASSVRTGGYEQYF	TGTGCCAGCAGTGTTCGAACAGGGGGCTACGAGCAGTACTTC
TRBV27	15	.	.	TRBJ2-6	CASRRGGSGANVLTF	TGTGCCAGCAGAAGAGGGGGCTCTGGGGCCAACGTCCTGACTTTC
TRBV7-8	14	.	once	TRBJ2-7	CASSLLEGGYEQYF	TGTGCCAGCAGCTTATTGGAGGGAGGCTACGAGCAGTACTTC
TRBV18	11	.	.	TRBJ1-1	CASSPSTEAFF	TGTGCCAGCTCACCATCGACTGAAGCTTTCTTT
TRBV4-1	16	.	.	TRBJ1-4	CASSQVRQDAREKLFF	TGCGCCAGCAGCCAAGTGAGACAGGATGCTCGAGAAAAACTGTTTTTT
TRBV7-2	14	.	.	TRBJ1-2	CASSLGLAFYGYTF	TGTGCCAGCAGCTTAGGATTGGCTTTCTATGGCTACACCTTC
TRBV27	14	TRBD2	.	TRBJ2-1	CASSPWGGNNEQFF	TGTGCCAGCAGTCCCTGGGGAGGGAACAATGAGCAGTTCTTC
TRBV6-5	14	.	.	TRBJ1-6	CASSKDNQNSPLHF	TGTGCCAGCAGTAAGGACAATCAGAATTCACCCCTCCACTTT
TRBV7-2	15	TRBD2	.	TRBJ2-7	CASSGGLAGGSEQYF	TGTGCCAGCAGCGGGGGACTAGCGGGGGGGTCCGAGCAGTACTTC
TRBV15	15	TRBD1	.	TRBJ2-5	CATSRVNRGQETQYF	TGTGCCACCAGCAGAGTAAACAGGGGCCAAGAGACCCAGTACTTC
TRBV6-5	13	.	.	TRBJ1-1	CASSRLADTEAFF	TGTGCCAGCAGCCGTCTAGCGGACACTGAAGCTTTCTTT
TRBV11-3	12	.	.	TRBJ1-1	CASSSDGGLAFF	TGTGCCAGCAGCTCAGACGGGGGTCTCGCTTTCTTT
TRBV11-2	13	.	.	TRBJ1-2	CASSFSVLYGYTF	TGTGCCAGCAGCTTCTCCGTTCTCTATGGCTACACCTTC
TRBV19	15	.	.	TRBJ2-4	CASSRDTQAKNIQYF	TGTGCCAGTAGTCGGGACACTCAAGCCAAAAACATTCAGTACTTC
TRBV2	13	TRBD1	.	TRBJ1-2	CASTQEGAGGYTF	TGTGCCAGCACCCAAGAGGGGGCGGGTGGCTACACCTTC
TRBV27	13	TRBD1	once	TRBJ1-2	CASRRTGADGYTF	TGTGCCAGCAGGAGGACAGGGGCAGATGGCTACACCTTC
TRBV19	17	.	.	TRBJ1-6	CASSIARRWYPDSPLHF	TGTGCCAGTAGTATAGCGCGCCGATGGTATCCGGATTCACCCCTCCACTTT
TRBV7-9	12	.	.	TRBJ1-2	CASSYTPVGYTF	TGTGCCAGCAGCTACACCCCCGTTGGCTACACCTTC
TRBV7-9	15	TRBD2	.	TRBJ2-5	CASSLMTSGGETQYF	TGTGCCAGCAGCCTGATGACTAGCGGGGGGGAGACCCAGTACTTC
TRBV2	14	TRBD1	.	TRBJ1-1	CASSEVQGDTEAFF	TGTGCCAGCAGTGAAGTTCAGGGGGACACTGAAGCTTTCTTT
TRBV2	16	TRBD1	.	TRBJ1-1	CASRLDRGRGKTEAFF	TGTGCCAGCAGGCTCGACAGGGGTAGGGGAAAAACTGAAGCTTTCTTT
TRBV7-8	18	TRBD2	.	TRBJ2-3	CASSLRRGTSASTDTQYF	TGTGCCAGCAGCTTACGCCGCGGGACTAGCGCGAGCACAGATACGCAGTATTTT
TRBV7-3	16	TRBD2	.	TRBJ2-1	CASSRRASGGNNEQFF	TGTGCCAGCAGCCGACGAGCTAGCGGGGGAAACAATGAGCAGTTCTTC
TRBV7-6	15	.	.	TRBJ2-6	CASSLPLPGANVLTF	TGTGCCAGCAGCTTACCACTACCTGGGGCCAACGTCCTGACTTTC
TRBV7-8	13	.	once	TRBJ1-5	CASSLVPEQPQHF	TGTGCCAGCAGCTTAGTCCCCGAGCAGCCCCAGCATTTT
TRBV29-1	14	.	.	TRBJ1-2	CSVEPWGGDYGYTF	TGCAGCGTTGAACCCTGGGGGGGCGACTATGGCTACACCTTC
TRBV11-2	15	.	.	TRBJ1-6	CASSLGLGLRGPLHF	TGTGCCAGCAGCTTAGGTCTCGGACTCCGAGGACCCCTCCACTTT
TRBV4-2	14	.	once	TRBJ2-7	CASSQGRASYEQYF	TGTGCCAGCAGCCAAGGGCGGGCATCCTACGAGCAGTACTTC
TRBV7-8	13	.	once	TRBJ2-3	CASSPRDSNTQYF	TGTGCCAGCAGCCCCCGAGACAGCAATACGCAGTATTTT
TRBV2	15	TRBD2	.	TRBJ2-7	CASRGGAGGSYEQYF	TGTGCCAGCAGGGGGGGAGCGGGGGGTTCCTACGAGCAGTACTTC
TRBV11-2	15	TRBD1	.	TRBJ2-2	CASSLVGTVTGELFF	TGTGCCAGCAGCTTAGTTGGGACAGTGACCGGGGAGCTGTTTTTT
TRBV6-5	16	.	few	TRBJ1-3	CASSYSPTDSGNTIYF	TGTGCCAGCAGTTACTCCCCGACAGACTCTGGAAACACCATATATTTT
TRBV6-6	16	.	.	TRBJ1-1	CASSYPGGHGNTEAFF	TGTGCCAGCAGTTACCCTGGGGGACATGGGAACACTGAAGCTTTCTTT